Following are 21 T cell receptor beta chains from one sample sequenced in a study of cytomegalovirus exposure and HLA in healthy donors. In the PCR, 60 Vbeta and 13 Jbeta primers were used. Profiling relied on immunoSEQ multiplex PCR, and the TCRdb table lists in-frame clones only, not all of them. Of fewer than 250,000 clones in the sample, about four fifths were seen once. The specimen sequenced was PBMCs. Every receptor here comes from a woman aged 50 to 65 in good health and CMV-seronegative.

The rearrangement uses TRBV5-1 and TRBJ2-3, with 9 bases that match TRBD1. Trimming removed 2 bases from V and 2 bases from J; junction bases left unmatched: 6. The CDR3 contains 16 residues. Germline CDR1 SGHRS, CDR2 YFSETQ. The DNA for the CDR3 is TGCGCCAGCAGCTTAGACGGGACAGGGATCACAGATACGCAGTATTTT. Its translation: CASSLDGTGITDTQYF.

This chain connects TRBV13 to TRBJ2-7, with 8 nucleotides matching TRBD1. This CDR3 has 16 residues. V was clipped by 4 bases and J by 5 bases; unmatched bases: 13. The germline V gene encodes CDR1 PRHDT and CDR2 FYEKMQ (reference sequence). CDR3 protein: CASSSTLATGGNEQYF. As DNA, the CDR3 is TGTGCCAGCAGCTCTACGCTGGCAACAGGGGGGAACGAGCAGTACTTC.

The rearrangement joins TRBV29-1 to TRBJ2-3, with D possibly matching TRBD1 (6 bases). Germline assignment: CDR1 SQVTM and CDR2 ANQGSEA. The ends were cut back, 7 bases at V and 1 base at J, with 6 bases in the middle. This CDR3 has 11 amino acids. Here the CDR3 DNA reads TGCAGCGAGGGGGGCACAGATACGCAGTATTTT. It codes for CSEGGTDTQYF.

This rearrangement joins TRBV10-3 to TRBJ1-3, with 10 bases that match TRBD1. There are 15 residues in the CDR3. V shed 6 bases, J shed 0 bases, and the junction held 2 bases outside the gene matches. Per germline, CDR1 ENHRY and CDR2 SYGVKD. For the CDR3, the DNA is TGTGCCATCAGGGGACAGGGGTCCTCTGGAAACACCATATATTTT. It is translated as CAIRGQGSSGNTIYF.

This clone has a single count. This rearrangement joins TRBV7-2 to TRBJ2-5, with a possible D match to TRBD2 (6 bases). V shed 5 bases and J shed 3 bases, with 10 bases lying between them. Germline CDR1 SGHTA, CDR2 FQGNSA. This CDR3 is 13 amino acids long. CDR3 DNA: TGTGCCAGCAGCCCCTCTAGCGAAGAGACCCAGTACTTC. Translated: CASSPSSEETQYF.

This chain links TRBV27 with TRBJ1-2; TRBD1 might be the D (5 bases). Between the trimmed V and J ends, which lost 4 bases and 2 bases, there was a span of 11 bases. Germline-derived CDR1 and CDR2 are MNHEY and SMNVEV (reference sequence). The CDR3 has 14 residues. CDR3 nucleotides: TGTGCCAGCAGTTCCTCCGACAGAAACTATGGCTACACCTTC. Translating gives CASSSSDRNYGYTF.

This chain joins TRBV11-2 and TRBJ1-2, with 7 positions matching TRBD1. The junction had 4 bases not matched to a gene; V was cut back by 3 bases and J by 6 bases. There are 13 residues in the CDR3. Germline loops: CDR1 SGHAT, CDR2 FQNNGV. This chain's CDR3 is CASSFRDSHGYTF. CDR3 nucleotides: TGTGCCAGCAGCTTCCGGGACAGTCATGGCTACACCTTC.

The chain recombines TRBV6-1 with TRBJ2-1; TRBD1 aligns across 11 bases. The junction had 17 bases not matched to a gene; V was cut back by 2 bases and J by 8 bases. CDR1 is MNHNS and CDR2 is SASEGT in the germline V gene. The CDR3 extends over 19 amino acids. CDR3 in amino acids: CASSERFWLTGTGGHEQFF. CDR3 nucleotides: TGTGCCAGCAGTGAAAGGTTTTGGCTTACGGGGACAGGGGGTCATGAGCAGTTCTTC.

V and J are TRBV2 and TRBJ2-5, with 14 bases that match TRBD2. J gave up 3 bases and V 4 bases, and 1 base lay outside the gene matches. The CDR3 is 15 amino acids. Per the germline V gene, CDR1 is SNHLY and CDR2 is FYNNEI. The CDR3 region is CASSGGLAGEETQYF. CDR3 sequence (DNA): TGTGCCAGCAGTGGGGGACTAGCGGGAGAAGAGACCCAGTACTTC.

The CDR3 is CASSLAGRDSYEQYF. CDR3 nucleotide sequence: TGTGCCAGCAGCTTGGCAGGCAGGGACTCCTACGAGCAGTACTTC. V and J are TRBV5-6 and TRBJ2-7; the D gene is possibly TRBD1 (5 bases). V was trimmed by 0 bases and J by 0 bases, leaving 10 bases between them. This CDR3 contains 15 residues. Germline V gives CDR1 SGHDT, CDR2 YYEEEE.

J is TRBJ1-1 and V is TRBV7-9; possible D gene TRBD1, 5 bases. This CDR3 contains 12 residues. V lost 5 bases and J 11 bases, leaving 15 bases between the germline ends. Germline lookup yields CDR1 SEHNR and CDR2 FQNEAQ (reference sequence). CDR3 sequence: CASSPTDKGAFF. CDR3 in DNA: TGTGCCAGCAGCCCAACGGACAAAGGTGCTTTCTTT.

The V and J genes are TRBV6-6 and TRBJ2-1, with D possibly TRBD1 on 5 matching bases. The CDR3 consists of 13 residues. Germline CDR1 MNHNY, CDR2 SVGAGI (reference sequence). V was cut by 7 bases and J by 3 bases, with 10 bases left in between. The CDR3 here is CASIAGFYNEQFF. The CDR3 nucleotides are TGTGCCAGCATAGCAGGGTTCTACAATGAGCAGTTCTTC.

The J gene is TRBJ1-4, the V gene TRBV5-5, with D unresolved. Trimming shortened V by 2 bases and J by 8 bases, and 10 bases separated the two germline ends. CDR1 is SGHKS, CDR2 YYEKEE, per germline (reference sequence). The CDR3 is made up of 13 amino acids. The DNA of the CDR3 is TGTGCCAGCAGCTTCGCAGGAAGGGAAAAACTGTTTTTT. It specifies CASSFAGREKLFF.

The chain employs TRBV7-9 and TRBJ2-3, with 8 bases identical to TRBD1. V dropped 1 base and J dropped 1; count of bases not matched to a gene: 1. There are 15 residues in the CDR3. CDR1 is SEHNR and CDR2 is FQNEAQ in the germline V gene (reference sequence). The CDR3 DNA follows: TGTGCCAGCAGCTTAGACAGGGGGGGCACAGATACGCAGTATTTT. Its translation is CASSLDRGGTDTQYF.

This clone was counted once. V and J are TRBV28 and TRBJ2-1, with D tentatively TRBD1 (5 bases). From germline, CDR1 is MDHEN and CDR2 SYDVKM. The CDR3 runs 16 residues. The V and J ends lost 4 bases and 0 bases respectively, with 13 bases between them. The chain's CDR3 is CASSSPDTHSYNEQFF. In DNA, the CDR3 is TGTGCCAGCAGTTCTCCGGACACCCACTCCTACAATGAGCAGTTCTTC.

V and J are TRBV4-3 and TRBJ2-4; D is possibly TRBD2 (6 bases). Per the germline V gene, CDR1 is LGHNA and CDR2 is YSLEER. Trimming removed 2 bases at V and 1 base at J, with 18 bases between. The CDR3 consists of 18 residues. CDR3 in DNA: TGCGCCAGCAGCCAATATGCAGTTGGGGGGACGGCCAAAAACATTCAGTACTTC. Translated, it gives CASSQYAVGGTAKNIQYF.

This rearrangement joins TRBV9 to TRBJ1-3; D is possibly TRBD1 (6 bases). This CDR3 is 15 amino acids long. Germline-derived CDR1 and CDR2 are SGDLS and YYNGEE. Trimming took 3 bases from V and 4 from J, leaving 14 bases between them. The chain's CDR3 is CASSASGVSGNTIYF. The CDR3 bases are TGTGCCAGCAGCGCCTCAGGGGTCTCAGGAAACACCATATATTTT. Supplemented by reference TRBV9 and TRBJ1-3, the full variable domain reads DSGVTQTPKHLITATGQRVTLRCSPRSGDLSVYWYQQSLDQGLQFLIQYYNGEERAKGNILERFSAQQFPDLHSELNLSSLELGDSALYFCASSASGVSGNTIYFGEGSWLTVV.

J is TRBJ2-1 and V is TRBV27; 11 nucleotides agree with TRBD2. The CDR3 spans 16 residues. J was trimmed by 7 bases and V by 5 bases; bases with no gene match: 10. Germline CDR1 is MNHEY and CDR2 is SMNVEV (reference sequence). DNA for the CDR3: TGTGCCAGCAGTCCGTTGGGACTAGCGGAAGGGAATGAGCAGTTCTTC. Encoded protein: CASSPLGLAEGNEQFF.

The rearrangement uses TRBV28 and TRBJ2-2; a possible D gene is TRBD1 (6 bases). Between the trimmed V and J ends, which lost 2 bases and 4 bases, there was a span of 17 bases. CDR3 length: 17 amino acids. From germline, CDR1 is MDHEN and CDR2 SYDVKM. CDR3 in amino acids: CASSLQGHRPSTGELFF. The CDR3 nucleotides are TGTGCCAGCAGTTTACAGGGACACCGGCCCTCCACCGGGGAGCTGTTTTTT.

V gene TRBV7-6 combines with J gene TRBJ2-3; D unresolved. Trimming removed 5 bases from V and 8 bases from J, with 20 bases in between. The germline gives CDR1 SGHVS, CDR2 FNYEAQ. The CDR3 sequence is 15 residues long. The CDR3 coding sequence is TGTGCCAGCAGCCCCGCCCCCGGTTCGTTCGGTACGCAGTATTTT. Translation: CASSPAPGSFGTQYF. The whole variable domain, filled in from reference TRBV7-6 and TRBJ2-3, reads GAGVSQSPRYKVTKRGQDVALRCDPISGHVSLYWYRQALGQGPEFLTYFNYEAQQDKSGLPNDRFSAERPEGSISTLTIQRTEQRDSAMYRCASSPAPGSFGTQYFGPGTRLTVL.

The chain uses TRBV6-5 and TRBJ2-5; a possible D gene is TRBD2 (5 bases). The CDR3 is 14 amino acids. Germline-derived CDR1 and CDR2 are MNHEY and SVGAGI. V lost 7 bases to trimming and J lost 3 bases, with 15 bases between them. This CDR3 is CASNSGLGKETQYF. The CDR3 DNA reads TGTGCCAGCAATTCCGGACTGGGGAAAGAGACCCAGTACTTC.